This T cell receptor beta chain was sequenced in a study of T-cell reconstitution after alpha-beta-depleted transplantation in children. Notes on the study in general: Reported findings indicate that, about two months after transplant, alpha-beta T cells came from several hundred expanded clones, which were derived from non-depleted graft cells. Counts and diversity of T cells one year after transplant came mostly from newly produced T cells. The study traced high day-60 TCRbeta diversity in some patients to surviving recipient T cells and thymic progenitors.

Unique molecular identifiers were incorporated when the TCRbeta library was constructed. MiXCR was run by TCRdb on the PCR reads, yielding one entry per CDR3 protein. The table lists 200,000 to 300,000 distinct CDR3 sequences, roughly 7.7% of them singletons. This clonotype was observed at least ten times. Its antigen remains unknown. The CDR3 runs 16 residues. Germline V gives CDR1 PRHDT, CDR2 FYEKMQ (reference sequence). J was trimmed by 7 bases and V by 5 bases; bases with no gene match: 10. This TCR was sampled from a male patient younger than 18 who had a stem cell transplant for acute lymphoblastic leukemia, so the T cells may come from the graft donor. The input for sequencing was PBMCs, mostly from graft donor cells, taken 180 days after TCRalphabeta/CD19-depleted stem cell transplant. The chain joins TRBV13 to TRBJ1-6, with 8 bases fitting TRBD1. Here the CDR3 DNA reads TGTGCCAGCAGCCGAGGCGGGACAGGCATAAATTCACCCCTCCACTTT. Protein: CASSRGGTGINSPLHF. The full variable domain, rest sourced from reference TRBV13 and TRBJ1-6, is AAGVIQSPRHLIKEKRETATLKCYPIPRHDTVYWYQQGPGQDPQFLISFYEKMQSDKGSIPDRFSAQQFSDYHSELNMSSLELGDSALYFCASSRGGTGINSPLHFGNGTRLTVT.